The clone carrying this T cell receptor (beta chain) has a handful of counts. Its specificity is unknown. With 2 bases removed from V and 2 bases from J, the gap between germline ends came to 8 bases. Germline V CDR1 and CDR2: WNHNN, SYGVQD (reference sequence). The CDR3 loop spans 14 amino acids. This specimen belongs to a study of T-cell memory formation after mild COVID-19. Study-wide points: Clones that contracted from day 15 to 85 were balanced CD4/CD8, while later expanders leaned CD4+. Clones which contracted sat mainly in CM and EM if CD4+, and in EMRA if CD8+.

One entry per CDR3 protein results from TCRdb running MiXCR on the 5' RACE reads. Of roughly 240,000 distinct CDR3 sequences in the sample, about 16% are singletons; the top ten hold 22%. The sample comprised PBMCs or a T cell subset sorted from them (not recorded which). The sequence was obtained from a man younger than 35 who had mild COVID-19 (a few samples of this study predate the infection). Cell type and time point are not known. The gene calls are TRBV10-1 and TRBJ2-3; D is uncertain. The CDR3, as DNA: TGCGCCAGCAGTGAGAACATGATCACAGATACGCAGTATTTT. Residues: CASSENMITDTQYF.